The source of this T cell receptor (beta chain) is a study of cytomegalovirus exposure and HLA in healthy donors. On the study more broadly: Earlier results showed 120 million or so unique TCR beta sequences derived from approximately 180 million T cells.

Comment on this clone: A read error may produce the germline difference seen at one junction end.

Donors were nominally healthy when sampled, though unrecorded immune exposures were likely. The CDR3 length is 16 residues. Per the germline V gene, CDR1 is SGHRS and CDR2 is YFSETQ. Amplification used 60 Vbeta primers and 13 Jbeta primers. TCRdb's table, derived via immunoSEQ multiplex PCR, lists solely in-frame clones and lacks some. Among about 60,000 clones listed, 65% to 80% were seen once. The source of this sequence is a female donor in good health and CMV-seronegative. The chain joins TRBV5-1 to TRBJ2-1; 7 nucleotides align to TRBD1. Source material: PBMCs. CDR3 in amino acids: CAGSLGGTDTYNEQFF. CDR3 nucleotides: TGCGCCGGCAGCTTGGGTGGGACAGACACCTACAATGAGCAGTTCTTC.